This record covers a single T cell receptor (beta chain). The data belong to a study of blood T cell repertoires in COVID-19. V trimming: 7 bases; J trimming: 3 bases; junction bases outside the gene matches: 3. This CDR3 contains 12 residues. Germline V gene lookup returns CDR1 SNHLY and CDR2 FYNNEI. Method: immunoSEQ multiplex PCR; TCRdb's copy keeps in-frame clones and lacks some. The sample holds around 35,000 clones, around 87% seen once. The source material was peripheral blood. This sequence was found in a man in his 70s with acute or convalescent COVID-19. V gene TRBV2 combines with J gene TRBJ2-7; 7 bases fit TRBD1. CDR3 protein: CASTGTDYEQYF. For the CDR3, the DNA is TGTGCCAGCACCGGGACAGACTACGAGCAGTACTTC.